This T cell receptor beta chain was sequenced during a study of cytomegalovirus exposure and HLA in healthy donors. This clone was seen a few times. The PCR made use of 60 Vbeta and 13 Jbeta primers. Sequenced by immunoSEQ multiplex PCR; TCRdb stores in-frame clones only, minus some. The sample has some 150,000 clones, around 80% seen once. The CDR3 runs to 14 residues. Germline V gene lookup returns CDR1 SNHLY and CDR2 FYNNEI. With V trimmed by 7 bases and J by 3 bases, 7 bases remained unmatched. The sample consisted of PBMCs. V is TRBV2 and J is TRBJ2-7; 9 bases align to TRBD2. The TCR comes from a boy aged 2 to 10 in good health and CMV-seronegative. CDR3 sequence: CASNLSGRDYEQYF. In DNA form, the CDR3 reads TGTGCCAGCAATCTTAGCGGGAGAGACTACGAGCAGTACTTC.